The 22 T cell receptor beta chains presented below share a single source sample, sequenced in a study of cytomegalovirus exposure and HLA in healthy donors. Both 60 Vbeta primers and 13 Jbeta primers went into the PCR. Produced via immunoSEQ multiplex PCR; TCRdb's table is partial and in-frame only. The data show about 160,000 clones, roughly three quarters seen once. The sequencing sample was made of PBMCs. Receptor source: a man aged 40-49 years in good health and CMV-seropositive.

The chain is built from TRBV7-3 and TRBJ2-1; 8 bases line up with TRBD2. CDR3 length: 14 residues. Germline V gives CDR1 SGHTA, CDR2 FQGTGA. Losses at the gene ends were 6 bases for V and 9 bases for J; bases not matched to a gene: 10. In nucleotides, the CDR3 is TGTGCCAGCAGTTCTGGACTAGCTTCCGCTGAGCAGTTCTTC. Its translation: CASSSGLASAEQFF.

This sequence joins TRBV11-2 and TRBJ2-5; 8 bases fit TRBD1. Per the germline V gene, CDR1 is SGHAT and CDR2 is FQNNGV. V was clipped by 4 bases and J by 7 bases; unmatched bases: 8. The CDR3 covers 14 residues. The chain's CDR3 is CASSSRQGLGTQYF. CDR3 in DNA: TGTGCCAGCAGCTCAAGACAGGGGTTGGGGACCCAGTACTTC. Looking up the rest from reference TRBV11-2 and TRBJ2-5 gives the full variable domain: EAGVAQSPRYKIIEKRQSVAFWCNPISGHATLYWYQQILGQGPKLLIQFQNNGVVDDSQLPKDRFSAERLKGVDSTLKIQPAKLEDSAVYLCASSSRQGLGTQYFGPGTRLLVL.

The rearrangement joins TRBV4-3 to TRBJ1-5, with 7 bases lining up with TRBD1. The V and J ends lost 0 bases and 6 bases, in that order; junction bases with no gene match: 5. The germline gives CDR1 LGHNA, CDR2 YSLEER. The CDR3 is 15 amino acids. The DNA for the CDR3 is TGCGCCAGCAGCCAAGATGAGGGGGCCTCTCAGCCCCAGCATTTT. This gives the protein CASSQDEGASQPQHF.

This clone was observed a single time. The V gene is TRBV27, the J gene TRBJ2-1; a weak D match, TRBD1 (6 bases). The CDR3 contains 16 residues. V was shortened by 4 bases and J by 5 bases, with 18 bases between the two germline ends. CDR1 is MNHEY, CDR2 SMNVEV, per germline (reference sequence). CDR3 residues: CASSSPDRTGNNEQFF. The CDR3 nucleotides are TGTGCCAGCAGTTCCCCGGACCGAACAGGGAACAATGAGCAGTTCTTC.

The chain links TRBV5-1 to TRBJ1-1; a weak D match, TRBD1 (5 bases). Germline V gene lookup returns CDR1 SGHRS and CDR2 YFSETQ. This CDR3 comprises 18 residues. Trimming stripped 0 bases from V and 6 bases from J, with 24 bases between. The DNA for the CDR3 is TGCGCCAGCAGCTTGGGGGACGCGGGACCCCACCTAGGGTCTGAAGCTTTCTTT. It codes for CASSLGDAGPHLGSEAFF.

CDR3 nucleotides: TGTGCCAGCAGCCAGACGGACAGAGAGGGGAAAGGCTACACCTTC. Its protein product is CASSQTDREGKGYTF. This sequence joins TRBV5-4 and TRBJ1-2, with TRBD1 as a possible D gene (6 bases). Germline V lookup: CDR1 SGHNT, CDR2 YYREEE (reference sequence). The germline V and J ends were trimmed by 4 bases and 8 bases, with 21 bases remaining between them. This CDR3 is 15 amino acids long.

The V and J genes are TRBV9 and TRBJ2-3; the D gene is possibly TRBD1 (6 bases). The CDR3 length is 14 residues. CDR1 and CDR2 from the germline V gene are SGDLS and YYNGEE. V dropped 0 bases and J dropped 5 bases, with 10 bases sitting between them. The CDR3 DNA reads TGTGCCAGCAGCGTAGTGGGGGCTAAAGATACGCAGTATTTT. Protein product: CASSVVGAKDTQYF.

This rearrangement joins TRBV27 to TRBJ1-5, with no clear D. This CDR3 region has 14 residues. CDR1 is MNHEY, CDR2 SMNVEV, per germline (reference sequence). Trimming removed 8 bases from V and 4 bases from J, with 15 bases in between. The CDR3 DNA follows: TGTGCCAGCGGAGGTGGGGAGATTAATCAGCCCCAGCATTTT. This encodes CASGGGEINQPQHF.

The chain uses TRBV9 and TRBJ1-2, with no clear D. The V gene's germline CDR1 is SGDLS and CDR2 YYNGEE. The CDR3 contains 15 residues. V was pared by 4 bases and J by 0 bases, with 13 bases between. DNA of the CDR3: TGTGCCAGCAGCCCCAACTCAATGGCTAACTATGGCTACACCTTC. Protein: CASSPNSMANYGYTF.

The chain recombines TRBV7-2 with TRBJ1-1; D is ambiguous. The CDR3 runs 14 residues. The V end was cut by 3 bases, the J end by 1 base, with 9 bases between. Germline V lookup: CDR1 SGHTA, CDR2 FQGNSA. The CDR3 sequence is CASSFYSPNTEAFF. The CDR3 bases are TGTGCCAGCAGCTTCTACAGCCCGAACACTGAAGCTTTCTTT.

This clone showed up just a few times. The J gene is TRBJ2-3, the V gene TRBV7-2; 9 bases fit TRBD1. Per the germline V gene, CDR1 is SGHTA and CDR2 is FQGNSA. The V gene end was trimmed by 7 bases and the J gene end by 1 base; junction bases not matched to a gene: 3. The CDR3 has 14 amino acids. As DNA, the CDR3 is TGTGCCAGCACCCGACAGGGGGGCACAGATACGCAGTATTTT. Its translation is CASTRQGGTDTQYF.

The sample holds one count of this clone. V gene TRBV30 combines with J gene TRBJ2-5; 9 bases are a match to TRBD2. The V gene's germline CDR1 is GTSNPN and CDR2 SVGIG (reference sequence). The V gene end was trimmed by 2 bases and the J gene end by 4 bases; junction bases not matched to a gene: 11. This CDR3 region has 16 residues. CDR3 residues: CAWSREGGGASETQYF. The CDR3 region has the DNA TGTGCCTGGAGTAGAGAAGGCGGGGGGGCATCAGAGACCCAGTACTTC. Supplemented by reference TRBV30 and TRBJ2-5, the full variable domain reads SQTIHQWPATLVQPVGSPLSLECTVEGTSNPNLYWYRQAAGRGLQLLFYSVGIGQISSEVPQNLSASRPQDRQFILSSKKLLLSDSGFYLCAWSREGGGASETQYFGPGTRLLVL.

Note on this clone: Other nucleotide sequences in the sample specify the same CDR3. V gene TRBV5-1 combines with J gene TRBJ1-1; maybe TRBD1 (5 bases). Germline V lookup: CDR1 SGHRS, CDR2 YFSETQ. CDR3 size: 12 residues. Trimming shortened V by 7 bases and J by 2 bases, and 9 bases separated the two germline ends. Here the CDR3 reads CASYDRNTEAFF. The CDR3 nucleotides read TGCGCCAGCTACGACAGAAACACTGAAGCTTTCTTT.

This sequence joins TRBV27 and TRBJ2-3, with D possibly being TRBD2 (6 bases). The germline CDR1 and CDR2 sequences are MNHEY and SMNVEV (reference sequence). The CDR3 runs to 17 residues. The V and J ends lost 0 bases and 4 bases respectively, with 17 bases between them. Here the CDR3 reads CASSLSEGTGVPDTQYF. In DNA, the CDR3 is TGTGCCAGCAGTTTATCCGAAGGAACGGGAGTACCAGATACGCAGTATTTT.

The chain carries TRBV10-1 and TRBJ1-5, with 7 bases identical to TRBD1. The CDR3 is 13 amino acids. Germline V gives CDR1 WNHNN, CDR2 SYGVQD (reference sequence). With 5 bases clipped from V and 6 bases from J, the junction kept 4 bases outside the gene matches. CDR3 bases: TGCGCCAGCAGTACAGGGGAGATTCAGCCCCAGCATTTT. This translates into CASSTGEIQPQHF.

The V gene is TRBV6-6, the J gene TRBJ1-2, with D possibly TRBD1 on 6 matching bases. V was trimmed by 6 bases and J by 1 base, leaving 12 bases between them. Germline CDR1 MNHNY, CDR2 SVGAGI (reference sequence). The CDR3 is 14 residues long. CDR3: CASRRDTYNYGYTF. CDR3 nucleotide sequence: TGTGCCAGCAGAAGGGACACCTATAACTATGGCTACACCTTC.

This clone was seen a single time. V gene TRBV4-2 combines with J gene TRBJ2-1, with 7 bases identical to TRBD2. V lost 2 bases and J lost 3; bases outside the gene matches: 7. There are 16 residues in the CDR3. Per the germline V gene, CDR1 is LGHNA and CDR2 is YNFKEQ. Written as DNA, the CDR3 is TGTGCCAGCAGCCAACCCCGGGCTAGCGGCTACAATGAGCAGTTCTTC. It yields the protein CASSQPRASGYNEQFF.

J is TRBJ1-2 and V is TRBV29-1; D might be TRBD1 (6 bases). The CDR3 runs to 13 residues. Per germline, CDR1 SQVTM and CDR2 ANQGSEA. The V and J ends lost 5 bases and 4 bases respectively, with 14 bases between them. CDR3 sequence reads: CSVSTGSGYGYTF. In nucleotides, the CDR3 is TGCAGCGTTTCCACAGGGAGCGGCTATGGCTACACCTTC.

In nucleotides, the CDR3 is TGTGCCACGCGGGGGGGTAATAATTCACCCCTCCACTTT. Translation gives CATRGGNNSPLHF. The chain recombines TRBV6-5 with TRBJ1-6; a weak D match, TRBD1 (5 bases). Germline CDR1 is MNHEY and CDR2 is SVGAGI. V was clipped by 10 bases and J by 5 bases, with 12 bases between them. This CDR3 region has 13 residues.

The rearrangement links TRBV5-1 to TRBJ2-5, with 8 bases aligning to TRBD1. The V and J ends lost 4 bases and 5 bases, in that order; junction bases with no gene match: 7. The germline CDR1 and CDR2 sequences are SGHRS and YFSETQ. There are 14 residues in the CDR3. CDR3 protein: CASSPTTGAETQYF. CDR3 DNA: TGCGCCAGCAGCCCAACGACAGGGGCGGAGACCCAGTACTTC.

This clone was seen a few times. The V call is TRBV6-6, the J call TRBJ1-1; D may be TRBD1 (5 bases). The V gene's germline CDR1 is MNHNY and CDR2 SVGAGI (reference sequence). Deletions cut 2 bases from V and 3 bases from J, with 13 bases between. The CDR3 consists of 15 residues. The CDR3 DNA follows: TGTGCCAGCAGTTACGGGGGGGGATGGTACACTGAAGCTTTCTTT. Translated: CASSYGGGWYTEAFF.

Only one count was recorded for this clone. The chain recombines TRBV6-5 with TRBJ2-3; TRBD2 matches at 8 bases. Trimming took 2 bases from V and 1 from J; bases not matched to a gene: 5. This CDR3 contains 16 residues. Germline V gene data show CDR1 as MNHEY and CDR2 as SVGAGI. The CDR3 DNA reads TGTGCCAGCAGTTACGCCCCCGGGGGGGGCACAGATACGCAGTATTTT. Encoded protein: CASSYAPGGGTDTQYF.